This passage covers 32 T cell receptor beta chains from one sample sequenced in a study of technical replicates of blood from several donors. The assay was immunoSEQ multiplex PCR, and TCRdb's table has in-frame clones only and misses some. The profile covers more than 90,000 clones, with under 97% appearing a single time and approximately 0.21% taken by the ten largest. The sample consisted of T cells isolated from PBMCs. The receptors here all came from a human donor in good health.

CDR3 sequence: CASSKGPAGGTDTQYF. CDR3 DNA sequence: TGTGCCAGTTCAAAGGGGCCAGCGGGGGGCACAGATACGCAGTATTTT. The rearrangement uses TRBV19 and TRBJ2-3, with TRBD2 matching over 8 bases. V gave up 8 bases and J gave up 1 base; unmatched junction bases: 11. Germline V gene data show CDR1 as LNHDA and CDR2 as SQIVND (reference sequence). The CDR3 is made up of 16 amino acids.

This sequence joins TRBV18 and TRBJ2-5, with D perhaps TRBD1 (6 bases). The CDR3 consists of 13 residues. Between the trimmed V and J ends, which lost 5 bases and 3 bases, there was a span of 10 bases. CDR1 and CDR2 from the germline V gene are KGHSH and LQKENI. The CDR3 DNA reads TGTGCCAGCTCAGGACAGTCAGAAGAGACCCAGTACTTC. Translating it yields CASSGQSEETQYF.

This clone was observed once. V usage is TRBV5-1 and J usage is TRBJ1-5, with D possibly TRBD1 on 5 matching bases. This CDR3 region has 16 residues. CDR1 and CDR2 (germline): SGHRS, YFSETQ. Trimming stripped 0 bases from V and 2 bases from J, with 12 bases between. CDR3 residues: CASSLEGQGGNQPQHF. CDR3 coding DNA: TGCGCCAGCAGCTTGGAGGGGCAGGGTGGCAATCAGCCCCAGCATTTT.

The V gene is TRBV5-4, the J gene TRBJ2-7; TRBD2 agrees at 9 bases. Germline assignment: CDR1 SGHNT and CDR2 YYREEE (reference sequence). The V segment lost 4 bases and the J segment 5 bases; nucleotides outside the gene matches: 10. CDR3 size: 15 residues. CDR3 in amino acids: CASSLSSGNFDEQYF. In nucleotides, the CDR3 is TGTGCCAGCAGCCTTTCTAGCGGGAATTTCGACGAGCAGTACTTC.

The CDR3 region is CASSHRGDIQYF. The CDR3 nucleotides read TGCGCCAGCAGTCACAGGGGGGACATTCAGTACTTC. This chain joins TRBV10-1 and TRBJ2-4, with 8 bases lining up with TRBD1. The CDR3 is made up of 12 amino acids. The V and J ends lost 5 bases and 8 bases, in that order; junction bases with no gene match: 2. The V gene's germline CDR1 is WNHNN and CDR2 SYGVQD (reference sequence).

The V gene is TRBV2, the J gene TRBJ1-2, with 8 bases that match TRBD1. Per the germline V gene, CDR1 is SNHLY and CDR2 is FYNNEI. CDR3 size: 14 residues. The J segment lost 3 bases and the V segment lost 6 bases, leaving 6 bases of the junction unmatched. CDR3 bases: TGTGCCAGCAGGGAGGACAGGGTGGACTATGGCTACACCTTC. The encoded protein is CASREDRVDYGYTF.

This clone was seen just once. This rearrangement joins TRBV5-8 to TRBJ1-1, with 9 bases that match TRBD1. Germline CDR1 reads SGHTS; CDR2 reads YDEGEE. V gave up 1 base and J gave up 4 bases; unmatched junction bases: 14. The CDR3 covers 18 residues. The CDR3 loop reads CASSLPRTGALRSTEAFF. The CDR3 DNA follows: TGTGCCAGCAGCTTGCCTCGGACAGGGGCGCTTAGGAGCACTGAAGCTTTCTTT.

The V and J genes are TRBV2 and TRBJ1-4, with D maybe TRBD1 (5 bases). Germline CDR1 and CDR2: SNHLY and FYNNEI. The germline V and J ends were trimmed by 4 bases and 8 bases, with 14 bases remaining between them. This CDR3 region has 14 residues. The CDR3, as DNA: TGTGCCAGCAGTGCGGGGGGGTATTGGGAAAAACTGTTTTTT. Protein: CASSAGGYWEKLFF. The full variable domain, with the rest looked up from reference TRBV2 and TRBJ1-4, is EPEVTQTPSHQVTQMGQEVILRCVPISNHLYFYWYRQILGQKVEFLVSFYNNEISEKSEIFDDQFSVERPDGSNFTLKIRSTKLEDSAMYFCASSAGGYWEKLFFGSGTQLSVL.

There are a few counts of this clone. The DNA for the CDR3 is TGTGCCAGCAGCCAAACAGGGAGGAACACTGAAGCTTTCTTT. Amino acid sequence: CASSQTGRNTEAFF. The gene calls are TRBV16 and TRBJ1-1; tentative D call: TRBD1 (6 bases). Trimming shortened V by 2 bases and J by 1 base, and 8 bases separated the two germline ends. The CDR3 runs to 14 residues. The germline V gene encodes CDR1 KGHSY and CDR2 FQNENV. Combining the CDR3 with reference TRBV16 and TRBJ1-1 gives the whole variable domain GEEVAQTPKHLVRGEGQKAKLYCAPIKGHSYVFWYQQVLKNEFKFLISFQNENVFDETGMPKERFSAKCLPNSPCSLEIQATKLEDSAVYFCASSQTGRNTEAFFGQGTRLTVV.

The chain is built from TRBV19 and TRBJ2-1, with D possibly matching TRBD2 (6 bases). V gave up 3 bases and J gave up 3 bases, with 33 bases separating them. The CDR3 covers 22 residues. CDR1 and CDR2 (germline): LNHDA, SQIVND (reference sequence). CDR3 residues: CASSIGRLLKRRGREGYNEQFF. The CDR3 DNA reads TGTGCCAGTAGTATTGGGCGATTACTAAAACGAAGAGGGCGGGAAGGCTACAATGAGCAGTTCTTC.

The chain employs TRBV28 and TRBJ1-2; D uncertain. The V end was cut by 6 bases, the J end by 2 bases, with 19 bases between. The CDR3 covers 16 residues. CDR1 is MDHEN and CDR2 is SYDVKM in the germline V gene. This CDR3 reads CASSRLAVGANYGYTF. The CDR3 DNA sequence: TGTGCCAGCAGCAGATTAGCCGTGGGAGCCAACTATGGCTACACCTTC.

The chain couples TRBV4-1 to TRBJ1-2; D gene ambiguous. The germline V gene encodes CDR1 MGHRA and CDR2 YSYEKL. CDR3 length: 14 residues. Trimming stripped 0 bases from V and 2 bases from J, with 7 bases between. The CDR3 reads CASSQDTQNYGYTF. The CDR3 nucleotides read TGCGCCAGCAGCCAAGATACGCAGAACTATGGCTACACCTTC.

The CDR3 sequence: CASSIPGTIYGYTF. CDR3 nucleotide sequence: TGTGCCAGTAGTATCCCCGGGACAATCTATGGCTACACCTTC. The rearrangement links TRBV19 to TRBJ1-2; D is possibly TRBD1 (6 bases). CDR3 size: 14 residues. Germline-derived CDR1 and CDR2 are LNHDA and SQIVND (reference sequence). Deletions cut 3 bases from V and 4 bases from J, with 12 bases between.

The chain recombines TRBV2 with TRBJ1-1; D not certain. The germline V gene encodes CDR1 SNHLY and CDR2 FYNNEI. V dropped 5 bases and J dropped 0 bases, with 10 bases sitting between them. The CDR3 has 14 residues. This chain's CDR3 is CASSPLRLNTEAFF. The CDR3 nucleotides read TGTGCCAGCAGTCCCCTGAGGCTGAACACTGAAGCTTTCTTT.

This sequence joins TRBV14 and TRBJ1-4; D is uncertain. Deletions cut 2 bases from V and 4 bases from J, with 17 bases between. There are 17 residues in the CDR3. CDR1 and CDR2 from the germline V gene are SGHDN and FVKESK. The CDR3 DNA is TGTGCCAGCAGCCAACCGGGGTGGAAGAGTTTTAATGAAAAACTGTTTTTT. Translating gives CASSQPGWKSFNEKLFF.

The J gene is TRBJ2-7, the V gene TRBV27, with TRBD2 matching 8 bases. CDR3 length: 18 amino acids. J gave up 3 bases and V 5 bases, and 18 bases lay outside the gene matches. The germline CDR1 and CDR2 sequences are MNHEY and SMNVEV (reference sequence). The CDR3 reads CASSGAGDREKRNYEQYF. The CDR3 DNA reads TGTGCCAGCAGTGGAGCGGGAGACCGCGAAAAAAGGAACTACGAGCAGTACTTC.

The chain uses TRBV12-5 and TRBJ2-7, with TRBD1 identical over 7 bases. The CDR3 length is 14 residues. Germline-derived CDR1 and CDR2 are LGHNT and FRNRAP. V lost 7 bases to trimming and J lost 1 base; unmatched junction nucleotides: 7. Here the CDR3 reads CASDSPGQSYEQYF. Here the CDR3 DNA reads TGTGCTAGTGACTCACCGGGACAGTCCTACGAGCAGTACTTC.

The chain links TRBV6-5 to TRBJ1-4; TRBD1 agrees at 9 bases. Germline CDR1 reads MNHEY; CDR2 reads SVGAGI. The V and J ends lost 8 bases and 8 bases, in that order; junction bases with no gene match: 6. This CDR3 contains 13 residues. The CDR3: CASGTGLTEKLFF. DNA of the CDR3: TGTGCCAGCGGGACAGGGCTTACCGAAAAACTGTTTTTT.

The chain combines TRBV2 with TRBJ2-7, with D possibly TRBD1 on 5 matching bases. The CDR3 runs 13 residues. V shed 4 bases and J shed 0 bases, with 7 bases lying between them. Looked up from germline, CDR1 is SNHLY and CDR2 is FYNNEI. The chain's CDR3 is CASSGGSSYEQYF. CDR3 coding DNA: TGTGCCAGCAGTGGGGGCAGCTCCTACGAGCAGTACTTC. The full variable domain, completed using reference TRBV2 and TRBJ2-7, is EPEVTQTPSHQVTQMGQEVILRCVPISNHLYFYWYRQILGQKVEFLVSFYNNEISEKSEIFDDQFSVERPDGSNFTLKIRSTKLEDSAMYFCASSGGSSYEQYFGPGTRLTVT.

The chain combines TRBV9 with TRBJ1-6; D perhaps matches TRBD1 (5 bases). Between the trimmed V and J ends, which lost 0 bases and 6 bases, there was a span of 13 bases. The CDR3 is made up of 16 amino acids. CDR1 SGDLS and CDR2 YYNGEE come from the germline V gene. Written as DNA, the CDR3 is TGTGCCAGCAGCGTAGGATCCTGGGGGGTTAATTCACCCCTCCACTTT. Its protein product is CASSVGSWGVNSPLHF.

About this clone: Other DNA variants within this sample encode the same CDR3. This rearrangement joins TRBV7-9 to TRBJ2-7, with D possibly TRBD1 on 5 matching bases. CDR3 length: 12 amino acids. Trimming shortened V by 2 bases and J by 4 bases, and 6 bases separated the two germline ends. Germline V gives CDR1 SEHNR, CDR2 FQNEAQ (reference sequence). The CDR3 DNA reads TGTGCCAGCAGCTTACAGGGATACGAGCAGTACTTC. Translated: CASSLQGYEQYF.

This chain joins TRBV7-9 and TRBJ2-7, with 14 bases lining up with TRBD2. The CDR3 is 15 residues long. Looked up from germline, CDR1 is SEHNR and CDR2 is FQNEAQ (reference sequence). Trimming removed 5 bases from V and 7 bases from J; junction bases left unmatched: 7. As DNA, the CDR3 is TGTGCCAGCAGCCTAGAGGGACTAGCGGGAGAAGAGCAGTACTTC. Amino acids: CASSLEGLAGEEQYF.

The rearrangement uses TRBV5-4 and TRBJ1-2, with a tentative D call TRBD1 (6 bases). This CDR3 contains 14 residues. Per germline, CDR1 SGHNT and CDR2 YYREEE (reference sequence). Trimming left V 4 bases short and J 6 bases short, with 16 bases between. The DNA of the CDR3 is TGTGCCAGCAGCCCCGGGCAGGGGACGGATGGCTACACCTTC. Translated: CASSPGQGTDGYTF.

This chain links TRBV5-6 with TRBJ2-7; D gene ambiguous. From germline, CDR1 is SGHDT and CDR2 YYEEEE. The CDR3 is 11 amino acids. V was cut by 3 bases and J by 4 bases, with 5 bases left in between. In DNA form, the CDR3 reads TGTGCCAGCAGCTCCTCGTACGAGCAGTACTTC. Its translation: CASSSSYEQYF.

In nucleotides, the CDR3 is TGTGCCAGCAGCTTCATACGGGACAGTTCACCCCTCCACTTT. As protein: CASSFIRDSSPLHF. V usage is TRBV11-2 and J usage is TRBJ1-6; 7 bases line up with TRBD1. Per germline, CDR1 SGHAT and CDR2 FQNNGV. The CDR3 extends over 14 amino acids. The V segment lost 3 bases and the J segment 9 bases; nucleotides outside the gene matches: 5.

V and J are TRBV9 and TRBJ2-7; 7 nucleotides align to TRBD1. The CDR3 extends over 13 amino acids. Germline V lookup: CDR1 SGDLS, CDR2 YYNGEE. The trim removed 5 bases at V and 6 bases at J, leaving 8 bases unmatched. This CDR3 is CASSATGVSEQYF. The CDR3 nucleotides are TGTGCCAGCAGTGCCACAGGGGTGAGCGAGCAGTACTTC.

This chain links TRBV29-1 with TRBJ1-2; 7 bases are shared with TRBD1. CDR1 is SQVTM, CDR2 ANQGSEA, per germline. This CDR3 region has 13 residues. Unmatched junction bases numbered 7, after V lost 4 bases and J lost 5 bases. CDR3 DNA sequence: TGCAGCGTTGTTTGGCAGGGGGAATATGGCTACACCTTC. Its protein is CSVVWQGEYGYTF. The complete variable domain, with remaining parts taken from reference TRBV29-1 and TRBJ1-2, reads SAVISQKPSRDICQRGTSLTIQCQVDSQVTMMFWYRQQPGQSLTLIATANQGSEATYESGFVIDKFPISRPNLTFSTLTVSNMSPEDSSIYLCSVVWQGEYGYTFGSGTRLTVV.

The chain recombines TRBV19 with TRBJ2-1; 7 nucleotides match TRBD2. V dropped 4 bases and J dropped 6; count of bases not matched to a gene: 9. CDR3 size: 15 residues. Germline V gene lookup returns CDR1 LNHDA and CDR2 SQIVND (reference sequence). CDR3 DNA sequence: TGTGCCAGTAGTAGTATGGCGGGAGATCCCAATGAGCAGTTCTTC. Amino acids: CASSSMAGDPNEQFF.

The V gene is TRBV11-3, the J gene TRBJ1-4; no definite D call. The CDR3 consists of 15 residues. Germline-derived CDR1 and CDR2 are SGHNT and YENEEA. The germline V and J ends were trimmed by 2 bases and 0 bases, with 7 bases remaining between them. CDR3 DNA: TGTGCCAGCAGCTTAAGAGGAGCAACTAATGAAAAACTGTTTTTT. This sequence encodes CASSLRGATNEKLFF.

The chain is built from TRBV11-3 and TRBJ1-1; unclear D gene. This CDR3 has 14 amino acids. Per the germline V gene, CDR1 is SGHNT and CDR2 is YENEEA. Trimming left V 0 bases short and J 1 base short, with 6 bases between. The CDR3 bases are TGTGCCAGCAGCTTAGACACCGGGAACACTGAAGCTTTCTTT. This gives the protein CASSLDTGNTEAFF. Combining the CDR3 with reference TRBV11-3 and TRBJ1-1 gives the whole variable domain EAGVVQSPRYKIIEKKQPVAFWCNPISGHNTLYWYLQNLGQGPELLIRYENEEAVDDSQLPKDRFSAERLKGVDSTLKIQPAELGDSAVYLCASSLDTGNTEAFFGQGTRLTVV.

This chain links TRBV11-2 with TRBJ1-1; D ambiguous. V was trimmed by 4 bases and J by 7 bases, leaving 16 bases between them. Germline V gene lookup returns CDR1 SGHAT and CDR2 FQNNGV. The length of the CDR3 is 14 residues. DNA for the CDR3: TGTGCCAGCAGCTGGTTGGCTAGCGCCGGTGAAGCTTTCTTT. Translated: CASSWLASAGEAFF. Full variable domain (outside the CDR3, taken from reference TRBV11-2 and TRBJ1-1): EAGVAQSPRYKIIEKRQSVAFWCNPISGHATLYWYQQILGQGPKLLIQFQNNGVVDDSQLPKDRFSAERLKGVDSTLKIQPAKLEDSAVYLCASSWLASAGEAFFGQGTRLTVV.

The chain employs TRBV7-8 and TRBJ1-2; TRBD1 might be the D (6 bases). Deletions cut 5 bases from V and 2 bases from J, with 9 bases between. From germline, CDR1 is SGHVS and CDR2 FQNEAQ. This CDR3 comprises 13 residues. The CDR3 DNA sequence: TGTGCCAGCAGCGTCACAGGGAACTATGGCTACACCTTC. This codes for CASSVTGNYGYTF.